This T cell receptor beta chain was profiled in a study of CD8 T cells in ankylosing spondylitis. General study results and limits: In ankylosing spondylitis blood, a motif of roughly 8 highly homologous TCR beta variants appeared characteristic.

TCRdb ran MiXCR on the 5' RACE reads and lists one entry per CDR3 protein. Here the sample spans under 250,000 distinct CDR3 sequences, 6% to 8% being singletons. The sample holds a few counts of this clonotype. Its target is unknown. Germline V gene sequence: CDR1 SEHNR, CDR2 FQNEAQ (reference sequence). The CDR3 has 14 amino acids. V lost 4 bases and J 6 bases, leaving 13 bases between the germline ends. This chain connects TRBV7-9 to TRBJ1-5; D unclear. The clonotype was recovered from a male donor with ankylosing spondylitis. The specimen sequenced was blood, either unsorted or a sorted T cell fraction (not recorded which). The CDR3 nucleotides read TGTGCCAGCAGCTCTGAGGCCCCAGGTCAGCCCCAGCATTTT. This sequence encodes CASSSEAPGQPQHF.